This T cell receptor beta chain comes out of a study of CD8 T cells in ankylosing spondylitis. Germline-derived CDR1 and CDR2 are SQVTM and ANQGSEA. Trimming took off 6 bases at V and 3 bases at J, with 14 bases between the two ends. This CDR3 is built from 13 residues. A word on this clonotype: Antigen: not known.

Libraries for TCR beta were made by quantitative 5'-RACE with molecular barcodes. TCRdb re-called the 5' RACE reads through MiXCR, storing one row per CDR3 protein. The sample includes around 130,000 distinct CDR3 sequences, under 20% of them seen just once. Whole-study results and caveats: Reported data indicate significant enrichment of disease-linked clones within matched ankylosing spondylitis synovial fluid. Before this, some motif variants had been reported in reactive arthritis synovial fluid and blood. Fewer than ten highly homologous variants made up a TCR beta motif, and this motif appeared characteristic of ankylosing spondylitis blood.

Sequencing was carried out using blood, either unsorted or a sorted T cell fraction (not recorded which). The receptor's source is a male donor with ankylosing spondylitis. The rearrangement joins TRBV29-1 to TRBJ2-5, with D hard to call. CDR3 residues: CSVSEHREETQYF. The CDR3 DNA sequence: TGCAGCGTCTCCGAGCATAGGGAAGAGACCCAGTACTTC. The entire variable domain, with the rest obtained from reference TRBV29-1 and TRBJ2-5, is as follows: SAVISQKPSRDICQRGTSLTIQCQVDSQVTMMFWYRQQPGQSLTLIATANQGSEATYESGFVIDKFPISRPNLTFSTLTVSNMSPEDSSIYLCSVSEHREETQYFGPGTRLLVL.